What follows are 7 T cell receptor beta chains derived from one specimen sequenced in a study of OX40 agonist ivuxolimab in advanced cancers. The data were produced by immunoSEQ multiplex PCR, yet TCRdb's version contains in-frame clones alone and is incomplete. This sample yields 95,000 to 120,000 clones, of which 85% to 95% are seen a single time; around 0.64% belongs to the top ten. Sequenced material: CD4+ or CD8+ T cells sorted from blood, taken in a trial of the OX40 agonist ivuxolimab. The receptors shown here come from an adult with an advanced solid tumor such as melanoma, head and neck, liver or kidney cancer.

The V call is TRBV19, the J call TRBJ1-3; D gene unclear. Germline values: CDR1 LNHDA, CDR2 SQIVND (reference sequence). Trimming shortened V by 3 bases and J by 0 bases, and 12 bases separated the two germline ends. The CDR3 has 16 residues. CDR3 nucleotide sequence: TGTGCCAGTAGTATGATGGACGGGAGCTCTGGAAACACCATATATTTT. This codes for CASSMMDGSSGNTIYF.

The chain carries TRBV11-2 and TRBJ2-1; D possibly matches TRBD1 or TRBD2 (5 bases each). The V gene lost 2 bases and the J gene lost 8 bases, with 16 bases spanning the gap. Germline CDR1 is SGHAT and CDR2 is FQNNGV. CDR3 size: 15 residues. CDR3 DNA: TGTGCCAGCAGCTTATCGGGGCCAGAGGTCGATGAGCAGTTCTTC. This translates into CASSLSGPEVDEQFF.

This sequence joins TRBV10-3 and TRBJ2-2, with D tentatively TRBD1 (6 bases). Trimming took 0 bases from V and 4 from J, leaving 6 bases between them. The CDR3 runs to 14 residues. Germline CDR1 ENHRY, CDR2 SYGVKD. The CDR3 loop reads CAISESRGTGELFF. The CDR3 bases are TGTGCCATCAGTGAGTCCAGGGGCACCGGGGAGCTGTTTTTT.

The chain joins TRBV5-1 to TRBJ2-1, with TRBD2 matching 9 bases. CDR3 length: 17 amino acids. CDR1 is SGHRS, CDR2 YFSETQ, per germline. V lost 4 bases to trimming and J lost 5 bases; unmatched junction nucleotides: 13. CDR3 in amino acids: CASSQVPLAGYNNEQFF. The CDR3 DNA is TGCGCCAGCAGCCAGGTCCCCCTAGCGGGGTATAACAATGAGCAGTTCTTC.

This clone was detected only a few times. This chain connects TRBV9 to TRBJ2-1, with 9 bases aligning to TRBD2. Germline loops: CDR1 SGDLS, CDR2 YYNGEE. V was pared by 1 base and J by 10 bases, with 6 bases of the junction left unmatched. This CDR3 has 14 amino acids. The CDR3 DNA is TGTGCCAGCAGCGTAACTAGCGGGCAAGGGGAGCAGTTCTTC. It encodes CASSVTSGQGEQFF.

The rearrangement uses TRBV7-3 and TRBJ2-1; TRBD2 aligns across 12 bases. From germline, CDR1 is SGHTA and CDR2 FQGTGA. CDR3 size: 15 residues. J was trimmed by 5 bases and V by 5 bases; bases with no gene match: 4. This CDR3 is CASSPLAGGHNEQFF. CDR3 sequence (DNA): TGTGCCAGCAGCCCACTAGCGGGAGGCCACAATGAGCAGTTCTTC.

This chain links TRBV6-5 with TRBJ1-1; no reliable D call. V was shortened by 0 bases and J by 6 bases, with 8 bases between the two germline ends. Germline V gives CDR1 MNHEY, CDR2 SVGAGI. The CDR3 is made up of 13 amino acids. The DNA for the CDR3 is TGTGCCAGCAGTTACTCGATCTGGTCTGAAGCTTTCTTT. Protein sequence: CASSYSIWSEAFF.